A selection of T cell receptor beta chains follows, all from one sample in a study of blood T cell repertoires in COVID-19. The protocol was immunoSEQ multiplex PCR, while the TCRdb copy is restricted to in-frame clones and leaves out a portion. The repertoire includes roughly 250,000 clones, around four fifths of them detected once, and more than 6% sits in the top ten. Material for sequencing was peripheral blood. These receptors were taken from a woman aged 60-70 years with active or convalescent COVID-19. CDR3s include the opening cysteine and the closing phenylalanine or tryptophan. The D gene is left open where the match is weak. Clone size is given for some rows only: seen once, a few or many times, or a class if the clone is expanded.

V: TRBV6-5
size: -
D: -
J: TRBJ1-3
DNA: TGTGCCAGCACCCTAGAAGGTCTCGGAAACACCATATATTTT
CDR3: CASTLEGLGNTIYF

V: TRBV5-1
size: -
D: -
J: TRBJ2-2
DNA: TGCGCCAGCAGCTTCACAGGGCTGGCATCCGGGGAGCTGTTTTTT
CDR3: CASSFTGLASGELFF

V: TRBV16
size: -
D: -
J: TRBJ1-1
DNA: TGTGCCAGCAGCCAATTTACCGGGAACACTGAAGCTTTCTTT
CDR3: CASSQFTGNTEAFF

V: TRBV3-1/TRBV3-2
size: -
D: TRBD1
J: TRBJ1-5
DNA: TGTGCCAGCAGCCAAGGGCAGGGGGTAGGCCAGCCCCAGCATTTT
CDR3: CASSQGQGVGQPQHF

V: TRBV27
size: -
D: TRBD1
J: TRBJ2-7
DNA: TGTGCCAGCAGTCGAACCGGGACAGAATCCTACGAGCAGTACTTC
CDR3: CASSRTGTESYEQYF

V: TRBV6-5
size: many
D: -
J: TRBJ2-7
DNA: TGTGCCACTACATGGACCGGGAACTACGAGCAGTACTTC
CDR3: CATTWTGNYEQYF

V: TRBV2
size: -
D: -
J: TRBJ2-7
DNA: TGTGCCAGCAGCCCGGACTCAGGGGTCGACGAGCAGTACTTC
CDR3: CASSPDSGVDEQYF

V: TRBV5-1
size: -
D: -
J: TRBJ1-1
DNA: TGCGCCAGCAGCTTGGAGCTAGGAGGGATAGTTGAAGCTTTCTTT
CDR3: CASSLELGGIVEAFF

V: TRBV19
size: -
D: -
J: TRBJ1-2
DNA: TGTGCCAGTAGTCACGACAGGAACTATGGCTACACCTTC
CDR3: CASSHDRNYGYTF

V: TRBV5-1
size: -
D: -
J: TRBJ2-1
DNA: TGCGCCAGCAGCTCAGCGGTGAGGGATCCCAATGAGCAGTTCTTC
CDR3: CASSSAVRDPNEQFF

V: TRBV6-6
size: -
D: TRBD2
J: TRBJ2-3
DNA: TGTGCCAGCAGTCCCCTAAGGGTAGCGGGAGGCGGAAGCACAGATACGCAGTATTTT
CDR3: CASSPLRVAGGGSTDTQYF

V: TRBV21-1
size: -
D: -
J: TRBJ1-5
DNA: TGTGCCAGCAGCAAACGATCAGGGGGCAATCAGCCCCAGCATTTT
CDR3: CASSKRSGGNQPQHF

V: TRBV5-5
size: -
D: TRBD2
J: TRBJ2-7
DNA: TGTGCCAGCAGCTTGGCCTGGGCGGGAGGGAGAACTTACGAGCAGTACTTC
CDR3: CASSLAWAGGRTYEQYF

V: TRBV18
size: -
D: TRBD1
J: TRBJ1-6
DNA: TGTGCCAGCTCACCGGATCCGACAGGGCAAGTCCTAACTTCACCCCTCCACTTT
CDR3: CASSPDPTGQVLTSPLHF

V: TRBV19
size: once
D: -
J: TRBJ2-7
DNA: TGTGCCAGTAGTAGCGACAGGAGGAGCGAGCAGTACTTC
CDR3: CASSSDRRSEQYF

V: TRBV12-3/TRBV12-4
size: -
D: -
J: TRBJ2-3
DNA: TGTGCCAGCAGCCGACTGGCGGGGACGCAGTATTTT
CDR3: CASSRLAGTQYF

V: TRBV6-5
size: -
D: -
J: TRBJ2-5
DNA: TGTGCCAGCAGCCAGGGATTATTCGAGACCCAGTACTTC
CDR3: CASSQGLFETQYF

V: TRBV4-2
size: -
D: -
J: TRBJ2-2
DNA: TGTGCCAGCAGCCAAGAACCAGGGCCATATACCGGGGAGCTGTTTTTT
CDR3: CASSQEPGPYTGELFF

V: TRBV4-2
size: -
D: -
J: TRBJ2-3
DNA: TGTGCCAGCAGCGTCGGCGGGGTTCCAGATACGCAGTATTTT
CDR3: CASSVGGVPDTQYF

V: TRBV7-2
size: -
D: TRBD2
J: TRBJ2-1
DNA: TGTGCCAGCAGCTTAGTCCAGGGCGGGGGGCTTTACAATGAGCAGTTCTTC
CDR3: CASSLVQGGGLYNEQFF

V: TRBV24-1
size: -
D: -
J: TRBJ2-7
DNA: TGTGCCACCAGTGAATCAGGGTCTCGGGAGCAGTACTTC
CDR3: CATSESGSREQYF

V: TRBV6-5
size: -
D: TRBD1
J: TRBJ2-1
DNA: TGTGCCAGCAGTCGGGACAGGAGATACAATGAGCAGTTCTTC
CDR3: CASSRDRRYNEQFF

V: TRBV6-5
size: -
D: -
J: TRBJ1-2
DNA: TGTGCCAGCAGTTACTTGGGCGCTAACTATGGCTACACCTTC
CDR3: CASSYLGANYGYTF

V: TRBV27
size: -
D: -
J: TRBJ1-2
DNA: TGTGCCAGCAGTTTGGGCAGGGGAGATGGCTACACCTTC
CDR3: CASSLGRGDGYTF

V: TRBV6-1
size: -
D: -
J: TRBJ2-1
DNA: TGTGCCAGCAGAATCCTTAATTCCTACAATGAGCAGTTCTTC
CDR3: CASRILNSYNEQFF

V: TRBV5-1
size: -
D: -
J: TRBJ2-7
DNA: TGCGCCAGCAGCCCTTCCCCGGGACTCCGAACGAAGGAGCAGTACTTC
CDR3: CASSPSPGLRTKEQYF

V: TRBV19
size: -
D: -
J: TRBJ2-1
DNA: TGTGCCAGTAGACGGAGCAATGAGCAGTTCTTC
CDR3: CASRRSNEQFF

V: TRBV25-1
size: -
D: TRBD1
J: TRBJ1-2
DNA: TGTGCCAGCAGTGCGCACAGGGGGCACTATGGCTACACCTTC
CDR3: CASSAHRGHYGYTF

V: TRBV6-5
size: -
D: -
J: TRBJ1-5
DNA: TGTGCCAGCACCAGGACTAATCAGCCCCAGCATTTT
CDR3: CASTRTNQPQHF

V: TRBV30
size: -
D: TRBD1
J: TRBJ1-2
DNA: TGTGCCTGGCGGAAGCTCGGGACAGTCTATGGCTACACCTTC
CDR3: CAWRKLGTVYGYTF

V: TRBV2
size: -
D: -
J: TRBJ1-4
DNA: TGTGCCAGGACACTCAATGCAACTAATGAAAAACTGTTTTTT
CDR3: CARTLNATNEKLFF

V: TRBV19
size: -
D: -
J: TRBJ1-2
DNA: TGTGCCAGTAGTATCCGGCCGACAGACCACTATGGCTACACCTTC
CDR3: CASSIRPTDHYGYTF

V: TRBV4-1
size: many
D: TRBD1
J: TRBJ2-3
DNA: TGCGCCAGCAGCCAAGGGGTGGGACAGGGAACGGCGCAGTATTTT
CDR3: CASSQGVGQGTAQYF

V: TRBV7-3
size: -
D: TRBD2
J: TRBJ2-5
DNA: TGTGCCAGCAGCTTAAATCGGGCGGGAGAGGGAGAGACCCAGTACTTC
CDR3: CASSLNRAGEGETQYF

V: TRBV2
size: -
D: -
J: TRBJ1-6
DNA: TGTGCCAGCAGTGACAGGGACTATAATTCACCCCTCCACTTT
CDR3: CASSDRDYNSPLHF

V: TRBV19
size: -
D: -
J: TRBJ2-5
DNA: TGTGCCAGTAGTGGCGGCCTCGAGGGTGAGACCCAGTACTTC
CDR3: CASSGGLEGETQYF

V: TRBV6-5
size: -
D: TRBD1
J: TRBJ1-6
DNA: TGTGCCAGCAGTAGACAGGGTGGGGATTCACCCCTCCACTTT
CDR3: CASSRQGGDSPLHF

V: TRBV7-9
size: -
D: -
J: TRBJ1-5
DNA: TGTGCCAGCAGTCCCGGGACATCTTCTCAGCCCCAGCATTTT
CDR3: CASSPGTSSQPQHF

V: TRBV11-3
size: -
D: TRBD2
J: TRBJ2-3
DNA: TGTGCCAGCAGCTTAAGGACTAGCGTTTCGCACACAGATACGCAGTATTTT
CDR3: CASSLRTSVSHTDTQYF

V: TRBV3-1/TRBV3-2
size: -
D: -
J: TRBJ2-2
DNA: TGTGCCAGCAGTTTCAGGGGAGTACGCGCCGGGGAGCTGTTTTTT
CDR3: CASSFRGVRAGELFF

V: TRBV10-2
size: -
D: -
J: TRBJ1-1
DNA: TGCGCCAGCAGTGAGTCCCACCGGACAGAACTCATGAACACTGAAGCTTTCTTT
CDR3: CASSESHRTELMNTEAFF

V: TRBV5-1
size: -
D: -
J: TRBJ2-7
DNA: TGCGCCAGCAGCTTGGGAGGCGGGACAGCCATCTCCTACGAGCAGTACTTC
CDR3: CASSLGGGTAISYEQYF

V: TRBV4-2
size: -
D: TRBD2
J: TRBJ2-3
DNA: TGTGCCAGCAGCCTCGAGGCGGGAGATACTAGCACAGATACGCAGTATTTT
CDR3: CASSLEAGDTSTDTQYF

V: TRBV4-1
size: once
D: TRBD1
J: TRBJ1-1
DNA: TGCGCCAGCAGCCCGCCCATAATACGGACAGGGGGAAACACTGAAGCTTTCTTT
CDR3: CASSPPIIRTGGNTEAFF

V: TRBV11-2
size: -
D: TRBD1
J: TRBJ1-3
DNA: TGTGCCAGCAGCTTTCGAGACAGGGCTCTATATGGAAACACCATATATTTT
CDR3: CASSFRDRALYGNTIYF

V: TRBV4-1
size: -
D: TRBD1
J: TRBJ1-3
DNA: TGCGCCAGCAGCCACGGACAGGGAGGAACTGGAAACACCATATATTTT
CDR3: CASSHGQGGTGNTIYF

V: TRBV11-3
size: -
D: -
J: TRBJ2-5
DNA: TGTGCCAGCAGCTTAGGACTAGGAGAGACCCAGTACTTC
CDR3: CASSLGLGETQYF

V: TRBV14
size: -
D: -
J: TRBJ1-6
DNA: TGTGCCAGCAGCCCAAGGGAGTTTTCACCCCTCCACTTT
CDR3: CASSPREFSPLHF

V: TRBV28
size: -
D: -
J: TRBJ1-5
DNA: TGTGCCAGCGCATTGTCAGGGGCTGGCAATCCCCAGCATTTT
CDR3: CASALSGAGNPQHF

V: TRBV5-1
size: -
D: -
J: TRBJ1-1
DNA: TGCGCCAGCAGCTTGAACGGGGGAAGTGGCACTGAAGCTTTCTTT
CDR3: CASSLNGGSGTEAFF

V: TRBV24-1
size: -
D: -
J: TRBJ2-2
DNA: TGTGCCACCAGTGATTTAGGAGCGACGGAGAGCACCGGGGAGCTGTTTTTT
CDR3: CATSDLGATESTGELFF